This TCR beta chain was captured in a study of metastatic and nonmetastatic thyroid tumors. All patients were untreated before thyroid surgery. Trimming pared 2 bases from V and 2 bases from J, leaving 13 bases between. The CDR3 length is 15 residues. Germline assignment: CDR1 SGHRS and CDR2 YFSETQ. Through MiXCR, TCRdb re-clonotyped the PCR reads. This table holds roughly 70,000 clones, roughly 18% found once. The rearrangement links TRBV5-1 to TRBJ1-2, with a tentative D call TRBD1 (6 bases). Sequencing used blood. This sequence originates from a female donor with papillary thyroid cancer or a benign thyroid nodule (not recorded which). Some clones in this sample may be carry-over from other donors' samples. For the CDR3, the DNA is TGCGCCAGCAGCTTTACCCCACAGGGAAACTATGGCTACACCTTC. Translation: CASSFTPQGNYGYTF.